The present entry profiles one T cell receptor beta chain with its context. There are a few counts of this clone. Its specific antigen is unknown. No base qualities exist here, and no much larger clone lies one base off it. The germline V gene provides CDR1 SGHRS and CDR2 YFSETQ. The cysteine opens and the phenylalanine closes a CDR3 of 14 amino acids. Only the CDR3 portion is preserved as DNA: 42 bases, with reading frame beginning at the first base. V and J are trimmed by 5 bases and 6 bases, and the gene matches miss 8 bases of the junction. Library preparation used the immunoSEQ multiplex PCR assay. For the multiplex PCR, a mixture combining 60 forward primers for TCR Vbeta segments and 13 reverse primers for TCR Jbeta segments was used. Amplification of the CDR3 region of rearranged TCR beta genes was performed with a multiplex PCR assay on genomic DNA. The Illumina HiSeq System was used to sequence the amplified TCR beta libraries as 87-base-pair reads. As for how the authors treated the data: Across the roughly 600 repertoires, a later analysis counted some 80 million unique TCR beta chains, roughly 11 million of which were shared by at least two donors. To remove PCR and sequencing errors, raw reads were error-corrected and collapsed into unique sequences using a nearest-neighbor algorithm that merged closely related sequences. To assign V, D and J gene segments, CDR3 sequences were aligned to IMGT reference sequences. Each retained sequence needed at least a six-nucleotide match to both a V gene segment and a J gene segment. A rearrangement was called productive if the CDR3 had no stop codons and remained in frame with V and J, and every other rearrangement was called non-productive. CDR3 was defined by IMGT convention, running from the second conserved V-encoded cysteine to the conserved J-encoded phenylalanine. The earlier analysis of 587 of the donors excluded sequences that lacked an unambiguous match to a single V gene segment. In an earlier analysis of several hundred of the donors, V segments were called functional above 56.7% productive rearrangements and were called segregating when the between-donor standard deviation exceeded 5%. A statistical classification framework was built for diagnosing cytomegalovirus status from the catalog of TCR beta chain sequences. In a later analysis, TCR nucleotide sequences were compared against IMGT/GENE-DB human TR gene sequences so that V and J genes could be assigned. A later analysis assigned CDR3 sequences and most-parsimonious VDJ recombination scenarios with the TCRdist pipeline. In a later analysis, every TCR beta chain was defined by the combination of its CDR3 amino acid sequence and its V-gene family, and reads without a unique V-gene family were dropped. To address suspected cross-contamination and a sequencing artifact, a later analysis removed approximately 600 highly shared, low-generation-probability nucleotide sequences. In a later analysis, a clonal expansion index for each public chain was calculated from normalized within-repertoire ranks of inferred template counts. In a later analysis, generation probabilities were computed using a VDJ recombination model fitted to out-of-frame rearrangements, and the results were checked against IGoR. In a later analysis, TCR-TCR, TCR-HLA and TCR-CMV co-occurrence was scored with hypergeometric tests, and a repertoire-size bias correction was applied to TCR pairs. False discovery rates were estimated in a later analysis by permuting HLA or CMV assignments 20 times. A later analysis grouped co-occurring TCRs with DBSCAN, adding TCRdist sequence similarity when clustering within HLA-allele-positive subsets. Repertoires with fewer than 30,000 or more than 120,000 public chains were left out of co-occurrence clustering, as were a few repertoires with anomalous nucleotide sharing. TCRdb took over this immuneACCESS table, retaining in-frame rearrangements with V and J assigned. Such tables are incomplete; in checked studies, under half of the missing clones stem from an unresolved V gene, and the remainder is unexplained. V, J and clone size reflect that table, while D and trimming were determined from the DNA. The sample table lists under 250,000 clones, almost 80% of them with a count of one. The ten largest clones add up to around 4% of the sample.

In total, 666 healthy bone marrow donors made up the cohort. At the time of sampling, all cohort members were nominally healthy, though unrecorded immune exposures were likely present. The donor tested CMV seronegative, placing the donor among the 352 seronegative members of the cohort. A peripheral blood sample was collected from each donor, and TCR beta sequencing was performed on peripheral blood mononuclear cells. The Qiagen DNeasy Blood Extraction Kit was used to extract genomic DNA from the blood cell samples. The data were obtained in a study of cytomegalovirus exposure and HLA in healthy donors (dated by TCRdb to the late 2010s). As for the study more broadly: An earlier analysis of a few hundred of the donors reported about 300 Gb of sequence data and about 120 million unique TCR beta sequences obtained from about 179 million T cells. The study aimed to test whether signatures of past pathogen exposure could be identified by cataloging public T cell receptors. All discovery cohort repertoires had been generated using a single sequencing platform. Donor age, sex, ethnicity and CMV serostatus were compiled alongside the repertoire data. A later analysis re-analyzed previously published TCR beta repertoires from 666 donors and added high-resolution HLA genotyping to study TCR occurrence patterns. HLA typing covered class I and class II loci at four-digit resolution. The genetic ancestry cluster associated with self-reported Caucasian donors included roughly 84% of the 300 to 450 genotyped donors. Typing coverage differed by locus: A, B, C, DRB1 and DQB1 were typed in about 629-630 donors, DQA1 in approximately 520, DPA1 in 600 to 610, and DPB1 in around 490. Roughly 5 DR-DQ haplotypes were handled as single units for association and clustering, since linkage in the cohort was strong. An earlier analysis of approximately 580 of the donors used high-throughput TCR beta sequencing to judge whether each TCR beta V gene segment behaved as functional or pseudogenic. Rather than using new phenotypic data, the later analysis identified candidate immune exposures from TCR beta sequences and from how often those sequences occurred across donors. The T cell repertoires of 670 or so subjects were profiled by immunosequencing and related to cytomegalovirus serostatus. Among approximately 370 genotyped donors of the cohort, an average of around 250,000 unique TCR beta nucleotide sequences was sequenced per donor, of which roughly 17% were non-productive. An early release that covered about 600 HLA-typed donors contained about 300 gigabases of sequencing data and approximately 85 million unique TCR sequences. To predict cytomegalovirus infection status, the study brought together high-throughput TCR immunosequencing, statistical association of individual TCRs with disease status, and machine learning. A later genetic analysis took genome-wide SNP genotypes for about three fifths of the 666 donors and used that subset as a discovery cohort. A separate validation cohort of 100 to 150 different subjects was used in addition to the roughly 670-subject first cohort.

Findings and caveats that apply to the study as a whole: According to the authors, the approach could potentially be generalized to other disease states and immunological phenotypes. Around 16 rarely observed V segments, including chromosome 9 orphons, were excluded from the earlier analysis of several hundred of the donors because counts were too low. In a later analysis, TCR association rates were found to vary across HLA loci, with the most associated TCRs seen for DRB1 alleles and the fewest for HLA-C alleles. A later analysis reported that several top co-occurrence clusters appeared linked to parvovirus B19, influenza, CMV and Epstein-Barr virus. Because HLA typing was missing for some donors at each locus, association tests included only the typed subset. Broadly in line with IMGT annotations, most TCR beta V segments showed up in productive rearrangements about 87% or about 30% of the time in an earlier analysis of some 590 of the donors. In a later analysis, 15,000 to 20,000 TCR beta sequences were associated with specific HLA alleles at a false discovery rate of 0.05. Some IMGT-functional V segments, including TRBV6-2 and TRBV6-3, could not be told apart with the 87-base-pair reads, so those segments were excluded. Correlated functional status among segregating V segments might be attributable to linkage disequilibrium, but an unknown experimental factor could not be ruled out. Immune exposure information for the cohort was limited to CMV serostatus. In a later analysis, HLA-associated TCR beta chains showed more clonal expansion and lower generation probabilities than non-associated chains that were equally common. Roughly uniform sequencing depth across donors was assumed in presence/absence analyses, although this assumption may not hold. In the study, around 160 TCR beta chains were listed as associated with cytomegalovirus. A further reported finding was that TCR beta sequences accurately predicted the HLA-A and HLA-B alleles for most subjects in the first cohort. Most CMV-associated TCR beta chains appeared to be HLA-restricted in a later analysis, and the HLA associations seemed to be driven largely by CMV exposure. An association between a missense DCLRE1C variant and V-gene and J-gene trimming of TCR beta chains was found in a later genetic analysis and replicated in an independent cohort. The cohort was sequenced for TCR beta chains only, and without alpha or paired-chain data the features that could be detected were limited. When HLA alleles, especially DR and DQ, strongly co-occurred, attributing TCR associations to individual alleles was difficult. The classifier was reported to diagnose cytomegalovirus status with high specificity and sensitivity in both the original and validation cohorts. Across donors, most TCR sequences were observed very rarely, whereas some public TCRs were present in many individuals. In vitro tests confirmed that a few of the cytomegalovirus-associated TCR beta chains recognize cytomegalovirus antigens. The sequencing pipeline was judged likely to have produced a cluster of highly shared sequence variants as a technical artifact. In a later genetic analysis, fewer N-insertions in productive TCRs were reported among donors in an Asian-associated ancestry cluster than the approximately 670-donor mean.

The sequence came from a male donor in good health and CMV-seronegative. What was sequenced was PBMCs. The rearranged chain carries TRBV5-1 and TRBJ1-1, with 9 central nucleotides matching TRBD1. The CDR3 protein is CASSPGTGYSEAFF. In nucleotide form, the sequence is TGCGCCAGCAGTCCCGGGACAGGGTACTCTGAAGCTTTCTTT.